A selection of T cell receptor beta chains follows, all from one sample in a study of T cell repertoires in cytomegalovirus infection. Each CDR3 protein gets one entry after TCRdb re-called the reads with MiXCR. The sample lists roughly 310,000 distinct CDR3 sequences; about a sixth were seen once. Sequencing used PBMCs. All receptors derive from a human donor in good health (CMV status not recorded). Some clones in this sample may be carry-over from other donors' samples. The CDR3 runs from the conserved cysteine through the conserved F or W. The order of the fields is clone size, D gene, J gene, V gene, CDR3 DNA, CDR3 protein. A D gene is named only where the DNA matches it firmly. Rows may omit the clone size; those that give it use once, few, many or a size class.

>.|.|TRBJ2-7|TRBV2
TGTGCCAGCAGTGACGCGGTATACGAGCAGTACTTC
CASSDAVYEQYF
>.|.|TRBJ1-1|TRBV18
TGTGCCAGCTCACCTCCGGGGGCTAGGGCTGAAGCTTTCTTT
CASSPPGARAEAFF
>many|.|TRBJ2-3|TRBV7-8
TGTGCCAGCAGCTTCGGTGCTACTGGCACAGATACGCAGTATTTT
CASSFGATGTDTQYF
>once|TRBD1|TRBJ1-1|TRBV29-1
TGCAGCGTCCGGGACAGGGGGCCGGGAACTGAAGCTTTCTTT
CSVRDRGPGTEAFF
>many|TRBD2|TRBJ2-3|TRBV7-8
TGTGCCAGCAGGGCACCCGGACTAGCTGGAGATACGCAGTATTTT
CASRAPGLAGDTQYF
>.|.|TRBJ1-2|TRBV19
TGTGCCAGTAGTCGCTCCTCCGGGAGAAGGGCCTATGGCTACACCTTC
CASSRSSGRRAYGYTF
>many|.|TRBJ2-5|TRBV6-6
TGTGCCAGCAGTTACTCGATAAGAGGTAGCGGTCCGCCCCATAAGTACTTC
CASSYSIRGSGPPHKYF
>.|.|TRBJ2-5|TRBV5-1
TGCGCCAGCAGAATCTGGGCCCAAGAGACCCAGTACTTC
CASRIWAQETQYF
>many|TRBD1|TRBJ2-7|TRBV7-2
TGTGCCAGCAGCTACACAGGGGGGAACTACGAGCAGTACTTC
CASSYTGGNYEQYF
>.|.|TRBJ1-2|TRBV28
TGTGCCAGCAGTTTAGGCGATCCCGTCTTGGACTATGGCTACACCTTC
CASSLGDPVLDYGYTF
>.|.|TRBJ1-1|TRBV20-1
TGCAGTGCTAGAGTTGGAGGAAAATTACCTGAAGCTTTCTTT
CSARVGGKLPEAFF
>few|.|TRBJ1-5|TRBV5-8
TGTGCCAGCAGCTTGGAAAGCAAGAATCAGCCCCAGCATTTT
CASSLESKNQPQHF
>.|TRBD1|TRBJ1-2|TRBV2
TGTGCCAGCAGAGAGGACAGGGATTACTATGGCTACACCTTC
CASREDRDYYGYTF
>.|.|TRBJ2-6|TRBV15
TGTGCCACCAGCTTCCACTCTGGGGCCAACGGCCTGACTTTC
CATSFHSGANGLTF
>few|TRBD1|TRBJ2-7|TRBV20-1
TGCAGTGCATTCCGGGACAGTATTTACGAGCAGTACTTC
CSAFRDSIYEQYF
>few|.|TRBJ1-5|TRBV20-1
TGCAGTGCACAACGGGGAGTTAGCAATCAGCCCCAGCATTTT
CSAQRGVSNQPQHF
>.|.|TRBJ2-1|TRBV6-1
TGTGCCAGCACCCCCAACGGTAACTCCTACAATGAGCAGTTCTTC
CASTPNGNSYNEQFF
>.|.|TRBJ1-4|TRBV6-6
TGTGCCAGCAGTTACTCGGGGCGGGGAACTAATGAAAAACTGTTTTTT
CASSYSGRGTNEKLFF
>many|.|TRBJ1-6|TRBV27
TGTGCCAGCAGCGACAAGGGTGTTAATTCACCCCTCCACTTT
CASSDKGVNSPLHF
>many|.|TRBJ1-2|TRBV11-2
TGTGCCAGCAGCTTAGCTCGGGTGGGAGCTAACTATGGCTACACCTTC
CASSLARVGANYGYTF
>.|TRBD1|TRBJ1-1|TRBV9
TGTGCCAGCAGCCCACGGACAGGAGCGAACACTGAAGCTTTCTTT
CASSPRTGANTEAFF
>many|.|TRBJ1-3|TRBV7-2
TGTGCCAGCAGCTTAAATGGGACTCCTGGAAACACCATATATTTT
CASSLNGTPGNTIYF
>many|TRBD1|TRBJ1-2|TRBV7-2
TGTGCCAGCAGCTTTAGGACAGGGGGCGATGGCTACACCTTC
CASSFRTGGDGYTF
>few|TRBD1|TRBJ1-1|TRBV4-1
TGCGCCAGCAGCCAAGAACAGGGGTACACTGAAGCTTTCTTT
CASSQEQGYTEAFF
>.|.|TRBJ1-2|TRBV7-2
TGTGCCAGCAGCCACGAGGCAGGGGAGCGTGGCTACACCTTC
CASSHEAGERGYTF
>few|.|TRBJ1-2|TRBV12-3/TRBV12-4
TGTGCCAGCAGTTTAGGTGGTTCAGGCAACTATGGCTACACCTTC
CASSLGGSGNYGYTF
>few|.|TRBJ2-5|TRBV7-5
.
CISVPEASDRYQETQYF
>few|.|TRBJ2-3|TRBV7-2
TGTGCCAGCAGCTTAGTCGGGGGCCTGAGCACAGATACGCAGTATTTT
CASSLVGGLSTDTQYF
>.|.|TRBJ1-6|TRBV19
TGTGCCAGTAGTGGGAAGACTACTACCTATAATTCACCCCTCCACTTT
CASSGKTTTYNSPLHF
>few|.|TRBJ1-6|TRBV20-1
TGCAGTGCTAGAGATTTACGGCAGGGAAATTCACCCCTCCACTTT
CSARDLRQGNSPLHF
>few|.|TRBJ2-7|TRBV4-3
TGCGCCAGCAGCCAAGATCCGGGTTCCTACGAGCAGTACTTC
CASSQDPGSYEQYF
>many|.|TRBJ2-5|TRBV7-2
TGTGCCAGCAGCTCCAACAGGGGCCGGGGGGAGACCCAGTACTTC
CASSSNRGRGETQYF
>.|TRBD2|TRBJ2-1|TRBV6-6
TGTGCCAGCAGGCTAGACACCCGACTAGCGGGGGGCCAAATGGAGTTCTTC
CASRLDTRLAGGQMEFF
>.|.|TRBJ1-5|TRBV7-6
TGTGCCAGCAGCCTAGGGGGGACTAGCAATCAGCCCCAGCATTTT
CASSLGGTSNQPQHF
>many|TRBD1|TRBJ2-2|TRBV7-6
TGTGCCAGCAGCTTGGGGACAGGTCGCCTCACCTCAACCGGGGAGCTGTTTTTT
CASSLGTGRLTSTGELFF
>few|.|TRBJ1-1|TRBV4-1
TGCGCCAGCAGCCAAGCGGGGCCGGACACTGAAGCTTTCTTT
CASSQAGPDTEAFF
>.|.|TRBJ2-2|TRBV12-3/TRBV12-4
TGTGCCAGCAGTTTACCGGCCGGGGAGCTGTTTTTT
CASSLPAGELFF
>few|TRBD1|TRBJ1-4|TRBV7-9
TGTGCCAGCAGCATCCGCCCCGGGACAGCTAATGAAAAACTGTTTTTT
CASSIRPGTANEKLFF
>.|.|TRBJ2-5|TRBV6-1
TGTGCCAGCAGTGAAGGGCGGATAGCGACCCAGTACTTC
CASSEGRIATQYF
>.|TRBD2|TRBJ2-1|TRBV7-9
TGTGCCAGCAGCTTAGGGGTCAGCGGGGCTGTGGATGAGCAGTTCTTC
CASSLGVSGAVDEQFF
>.|.|TRBJ2-2|TRBV7-3
TGTGCCAGCAGCGCCGGAACCGGGACGGCGAACACCGGGGAGCTGTTTTTT
CASSAGTGTANTGELFF
>many|TRBD1|TRBJ1-2|TRBV7-2
TGTGCCAGCAGCCGACAGGGGTCCTATGGCTACACCTTC
CASSRQGSYGYTF
>many|.|TRBJ2-1|TRBV7-9
TGTGCCAGCAGCTTAGTAACCGGGACGGTGCCCTACAATGAGCAGTTCTTC
CASSLVTGTVPYNEQFF
>few|TRBD2|TRBJ2-3|TRBV5-5
TGTGCCAGCAGCTTGGGACTAGCCCTTAGCACAGATACGCAGTATTTT
CASSLGLALSTDTQYF
>.|.|TRBJ2-7|TRBV6-1
.
CASSEHFGQGALRLKYF
>few|TRBD1|TRBJ2-7|TRBV6-1
TGTGCCAGCAGTCGGGACAGGGGGCCCTCGGGCCTCTACGAGCAGTACTTC
CASSRDRGPSGLYEQYF